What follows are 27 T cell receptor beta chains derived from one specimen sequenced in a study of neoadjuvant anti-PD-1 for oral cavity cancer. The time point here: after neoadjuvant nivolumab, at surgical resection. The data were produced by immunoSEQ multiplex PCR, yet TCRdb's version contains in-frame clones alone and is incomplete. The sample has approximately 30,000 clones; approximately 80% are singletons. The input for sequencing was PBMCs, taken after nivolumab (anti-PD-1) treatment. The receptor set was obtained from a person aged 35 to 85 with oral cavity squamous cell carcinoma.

For the CDR3, the DNA is TGCGCCAGCAGTGAGGGCAGAAGCTACGAGCAGTACTTC. Amino acids: CASSEGRSYEQYF. This chain joins TRBV10-2 and TRBJ2-7; D call uncertain. CDR3 size: 13 residues. Germline-derived CDR1 and CDR2 are WSHSY and SAAADI. The V end was cut by 2 bases, the J end by 3 bases, with 8 bases between.

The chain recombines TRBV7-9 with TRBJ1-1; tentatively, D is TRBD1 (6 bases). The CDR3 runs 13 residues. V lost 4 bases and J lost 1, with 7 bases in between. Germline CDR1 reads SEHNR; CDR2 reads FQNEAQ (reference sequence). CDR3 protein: CASSYRENTEAFF. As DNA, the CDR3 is TGTGCCAGCAGCTACAGGGAGAACACTGAAGCTTTCTTT. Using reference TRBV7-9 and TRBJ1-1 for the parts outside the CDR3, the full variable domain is DTGVSQNPRHKITKRGQNVTFRCDPISEHNRLYWYRQTLGQGPEFLTYFQNEAQLEKSRLLSDRFSAERPKGSFSTLEIQRTEQGDSAMYLCASSYRENTEAFFGQGTRLTVV.

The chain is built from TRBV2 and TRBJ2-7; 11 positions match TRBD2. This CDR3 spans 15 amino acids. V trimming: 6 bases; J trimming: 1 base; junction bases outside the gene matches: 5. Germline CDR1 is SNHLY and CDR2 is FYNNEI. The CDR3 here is CASSTGLAVSYEQYF. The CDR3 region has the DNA TGTGCCAGCAGCACGGGACTAGCGGTTTCCTACGAGCAGTACTTC.

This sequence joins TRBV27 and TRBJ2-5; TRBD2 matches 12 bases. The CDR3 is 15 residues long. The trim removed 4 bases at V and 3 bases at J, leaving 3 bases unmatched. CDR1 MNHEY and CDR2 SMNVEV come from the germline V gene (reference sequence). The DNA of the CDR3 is TGTGCCAGCAGTTCCGGACTAGCGGGGAAAGAGACCCAGTACTTC. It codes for CASSSGLAGKETQYF.

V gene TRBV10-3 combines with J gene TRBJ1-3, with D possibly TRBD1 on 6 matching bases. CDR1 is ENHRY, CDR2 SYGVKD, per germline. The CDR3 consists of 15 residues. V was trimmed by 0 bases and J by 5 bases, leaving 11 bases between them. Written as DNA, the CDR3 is TGTGCCATCAGTGAGTCGGGGGGCTTGAGAAACACCATATATTTT. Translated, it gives CAISESGGLRNTIYF.

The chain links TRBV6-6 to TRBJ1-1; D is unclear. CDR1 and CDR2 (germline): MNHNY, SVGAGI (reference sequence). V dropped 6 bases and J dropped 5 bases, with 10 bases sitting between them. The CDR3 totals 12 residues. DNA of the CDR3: TGTGCCAGCAGCCCGTCTGCGACTGAAGCTTTCTTT. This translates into CASSPSATEAFF.

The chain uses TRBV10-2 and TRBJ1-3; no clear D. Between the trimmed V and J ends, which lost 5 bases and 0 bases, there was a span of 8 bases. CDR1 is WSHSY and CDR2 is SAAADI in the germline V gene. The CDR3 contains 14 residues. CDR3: CASSPPGSGNTIYF. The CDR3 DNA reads TGCGCCAGCAGTCCGCCGGGCTCTGGAAACACCATATATTTT.

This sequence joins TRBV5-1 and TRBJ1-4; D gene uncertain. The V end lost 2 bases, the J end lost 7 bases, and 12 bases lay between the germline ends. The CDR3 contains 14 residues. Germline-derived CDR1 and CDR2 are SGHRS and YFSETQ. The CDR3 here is CASSFFSGSEKLFF. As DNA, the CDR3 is TGCGCCAGCAGCTTCTTCAGTGGGTCTGAAAAACTGTTTTTT.

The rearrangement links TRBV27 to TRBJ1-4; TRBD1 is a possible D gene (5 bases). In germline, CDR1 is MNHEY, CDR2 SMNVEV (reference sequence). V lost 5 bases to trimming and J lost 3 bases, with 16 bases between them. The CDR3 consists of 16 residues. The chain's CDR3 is CASSHLPGRANEKLFF. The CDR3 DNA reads TGTGCCAGCAGTCATCTCCCAGGGAGGGCTAATGAAAAACTGTTTTTT. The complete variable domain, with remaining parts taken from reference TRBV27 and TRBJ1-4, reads EAQVTQNPRYLITVTGKKLTVTCSQNMNHEYMSWYRQDPGLGLRQIYYSMNVEVTDKGDVPEGYKVSRKEKRNFPLILESPSPNQTSLYFCASSHLPGRANEKLFFGSGTQLSVL.

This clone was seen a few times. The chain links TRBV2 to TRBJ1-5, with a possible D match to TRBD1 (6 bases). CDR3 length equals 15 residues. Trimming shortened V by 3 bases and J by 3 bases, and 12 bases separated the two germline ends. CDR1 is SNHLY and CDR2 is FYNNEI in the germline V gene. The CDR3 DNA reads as TGTGCCAGCAGTGAGGGGGGGCTCGACAATCAGCCCCAGCATTTT. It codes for CASSEGGLDNQPQHF.

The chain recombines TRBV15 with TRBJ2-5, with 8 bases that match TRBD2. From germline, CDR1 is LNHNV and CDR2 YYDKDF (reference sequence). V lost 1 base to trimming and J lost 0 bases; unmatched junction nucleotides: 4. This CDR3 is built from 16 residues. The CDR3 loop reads CATSRALGGDQETQYF. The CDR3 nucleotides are TGTGCCACCAGCAGAGCCCTCGGGGGGGACCAAGAGACCCAGTACTTC.

CDR3 amino acids: CASTRDLQTETQYF. The CDR3 region has the DNA TGTGCCTCCACGCGGGACTTACAGACCGAGACCCAGTACTTC. The chain has TRBV6-6 and TRBJ2-5; tentative D call: TRBD2 (6 bases). Trimming cost V 11 bases and J 5 bases, with 21 bases left between them. The CDR3 runs 14 residues. Per the germline V gene, CDR1 is MNHNY and CDR2 is SVGAGI (reference sequence).

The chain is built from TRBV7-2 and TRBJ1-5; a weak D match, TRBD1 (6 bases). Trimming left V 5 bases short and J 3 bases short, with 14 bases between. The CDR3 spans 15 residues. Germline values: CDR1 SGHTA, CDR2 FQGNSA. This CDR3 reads CASSLLGGLNQPQHF. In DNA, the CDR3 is TGTGCCAGCAGCCTCCTGGGGGGGCTCAATCAGCCCCAGCATTTT.

The chain's CDR3 is CASSINEGIGYGYTF. Written as DNA, the CDR3 is TGTGCCAGTAGTATTAATGAGGGTATCGGCTATGGCTACACCTTC. The chain couples TRBV19 to TRBJ1-2; D remains ambiguous. Germline V gene lookup returns CDR1 LNHDA and CDR2 SQIVND (reference sequence). The CDR3 runs 15 residues. Trimming removed 3 bases at V and 4 bases at J, with 15 bases between. The variable domain in full, completed from reference TRBV19 and TRBJ1-2, reads DGGITQSPKYLFRKEGQNVTLSCEQNLNHDAMYWYRQDPGQGLRLIYYSQIVNDFQKGDIAEGYSVSREKKESFPLTVTSAQKNPTAFYLCASSINEGIGYGYTFGSGTRLTVV.

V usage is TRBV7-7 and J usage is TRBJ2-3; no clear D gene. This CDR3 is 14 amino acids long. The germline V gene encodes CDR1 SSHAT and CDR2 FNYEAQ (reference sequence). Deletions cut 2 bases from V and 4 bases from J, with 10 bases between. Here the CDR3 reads CASSLKGWSDTQYF. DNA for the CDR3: TGTGCCAGCAGCTTAAAAGGATGGTCAGATACGCAGTATTTT.

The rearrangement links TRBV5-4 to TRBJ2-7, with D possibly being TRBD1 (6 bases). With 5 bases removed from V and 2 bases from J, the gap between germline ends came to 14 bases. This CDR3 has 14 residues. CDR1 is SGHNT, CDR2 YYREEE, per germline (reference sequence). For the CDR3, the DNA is TGTGCCAGCAGTACCGGGACACGGGCCTACGAGCAGTACTTC. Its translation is CASSTGTRAYEQYF.

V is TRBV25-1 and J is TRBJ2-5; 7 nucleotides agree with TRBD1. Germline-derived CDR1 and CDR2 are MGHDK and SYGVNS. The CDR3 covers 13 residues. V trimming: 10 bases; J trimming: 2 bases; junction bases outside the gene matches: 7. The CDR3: CATAGTVQETQYF. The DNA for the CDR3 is TGTGCCACCGCCGGGACAGTACAAGAGACCCAGTACTTC.

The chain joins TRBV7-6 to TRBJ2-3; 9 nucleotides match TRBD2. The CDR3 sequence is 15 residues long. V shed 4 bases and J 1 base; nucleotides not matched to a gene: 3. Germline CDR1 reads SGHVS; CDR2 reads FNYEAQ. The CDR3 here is CASSYERGGTDTQYF. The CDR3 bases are TGTGCCAGCAGCTATGAGCGGGGGGGCACAGATACGCAGTATTTT. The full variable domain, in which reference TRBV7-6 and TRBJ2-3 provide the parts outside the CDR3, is GAGVSQSPRYKVTKRGQDVALRCDPISGHVSLYWYRQALGQGPEFLTYFNYEAQQDKSGLPNDRFSAERPEGSISTLTIQRTEQRDSAMYRCASSYERGGTDTQYFGPGTRLTVL.

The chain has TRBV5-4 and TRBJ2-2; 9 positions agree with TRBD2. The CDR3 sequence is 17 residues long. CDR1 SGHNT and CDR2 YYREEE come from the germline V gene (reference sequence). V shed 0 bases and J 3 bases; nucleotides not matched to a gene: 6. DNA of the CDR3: TGTGCCAGCAGCTTGGGGGTAGCGGGGGCCCACACCGGGGAGCTGTTTTTT. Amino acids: CASSLGVAGAHTGELFF.

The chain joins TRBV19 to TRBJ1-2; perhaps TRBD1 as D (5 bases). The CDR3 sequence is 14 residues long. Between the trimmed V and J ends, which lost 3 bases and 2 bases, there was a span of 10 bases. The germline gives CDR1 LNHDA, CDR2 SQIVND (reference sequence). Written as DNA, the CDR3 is TGTGCCAGTAGTATGGCAGGGAACAACTATGGCTACACCTTC. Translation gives CASSMAGNNYGYTF.

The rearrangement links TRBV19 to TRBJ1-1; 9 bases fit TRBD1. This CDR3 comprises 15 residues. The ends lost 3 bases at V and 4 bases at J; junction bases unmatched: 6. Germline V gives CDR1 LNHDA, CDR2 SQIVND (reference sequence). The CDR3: CASSIFDRGSTEAFF. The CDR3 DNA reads TGTGCCAGTAGTATTTTCGACAGGGGGAGCACTGAAGCTTTCTTT. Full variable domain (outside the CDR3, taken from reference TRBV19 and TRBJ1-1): DGGITQSPKYLFRKEGQNVTLSCEQNLNHDAMYWYRQDPGQGLRLIYYSQIVNDFQKGDIAEGYSVSREKKESFPLTVTSAQKNPTAFYLCASSIFDRGSTEAFFGQGTRLTVV.

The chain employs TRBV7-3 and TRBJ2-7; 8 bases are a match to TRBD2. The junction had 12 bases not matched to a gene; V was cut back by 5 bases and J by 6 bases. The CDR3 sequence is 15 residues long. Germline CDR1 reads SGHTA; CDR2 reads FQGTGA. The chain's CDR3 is CASSPRGSGVGEQYF. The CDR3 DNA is TGTGCCAGCAGCCCCCGTGGTAGCGGGGTTGGCGAGCAGTACTTC.

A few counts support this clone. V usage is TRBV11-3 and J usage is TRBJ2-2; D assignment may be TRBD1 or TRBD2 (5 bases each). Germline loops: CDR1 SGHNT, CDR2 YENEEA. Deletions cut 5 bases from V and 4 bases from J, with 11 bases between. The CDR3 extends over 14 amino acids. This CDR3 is CASSQIGGTGELFF. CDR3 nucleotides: TGTGCCAGCAGCCAGATTGGGGGCACCGGGGAGCTGTTTTTT.

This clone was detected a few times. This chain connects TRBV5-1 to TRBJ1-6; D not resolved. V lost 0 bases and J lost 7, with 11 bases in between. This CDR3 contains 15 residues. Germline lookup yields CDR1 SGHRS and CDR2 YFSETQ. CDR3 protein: CASSLDQLGNSPLHF. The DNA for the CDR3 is TGCGCCAGCAGCTTGGACCAGCTCGGAAATTCACCCCTCCACTTT.

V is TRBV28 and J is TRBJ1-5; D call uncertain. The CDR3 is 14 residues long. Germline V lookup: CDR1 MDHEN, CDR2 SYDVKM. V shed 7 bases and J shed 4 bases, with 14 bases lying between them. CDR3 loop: CASKEGQLNQPQHF. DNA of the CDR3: TGTGCCAGCAAAGAGGGTCAGCTTAATCAGCCCCAGCATTTT.

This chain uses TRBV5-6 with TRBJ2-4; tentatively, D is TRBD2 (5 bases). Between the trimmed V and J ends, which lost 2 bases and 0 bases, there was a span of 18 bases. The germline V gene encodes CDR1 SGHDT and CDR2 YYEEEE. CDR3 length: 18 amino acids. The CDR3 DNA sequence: TGTGCCAGCAGCTTAACCGAGGACTCTAGTGTAGCCAAAAACATTCAGTACTTC. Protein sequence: CASSLTEDSSVAKNIQYF. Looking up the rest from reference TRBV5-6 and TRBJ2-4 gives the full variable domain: DAGVTQSPTHLIKTRGQQVTLRCSPKSGHDTVSWYQQALGQGPQFIFQYYEEEERQRGNFPDRFSGHQFPNYSSELNVNALLLGDSALYLCASSLTEDSSVAKNIQYFGAGTRLSVL.

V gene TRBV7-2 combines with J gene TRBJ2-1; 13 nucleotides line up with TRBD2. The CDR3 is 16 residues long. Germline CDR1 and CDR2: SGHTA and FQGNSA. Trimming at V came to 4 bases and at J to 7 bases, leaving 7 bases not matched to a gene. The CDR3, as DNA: TGTGCCAGCAGCTGGGGACTAGCGGGGCTTGTTAATGAGCAGTTCTTC. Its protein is CASSWGLAGLVNEQFF.